These 29 T cell receptor beta chains were all obtained from the same sample, sequenced in a study of shared clonotypes between healthy human individuals. Clones were read by immunoSEQ multiplex PCR, and TCRdb kept only the in-frame ones, dropping some. The sample has approximately 2,000,000 clones, approximately 90% seen once. The sequencing input was naive CD4+ T cells from PBMCs. The subset is: CD45RA+ positively selected. These receptors were collected from a man aged 18 to 30 in good health. Some clones in this sample may be carry-over from other donors' samples.

The chain links TRBV18 to TRBJ1-4, with 8 bases matching TRBD1. The CDR3 extends over 15 amino acids. The V gene end was trimmed by 3 bases and the J gene end by 8 bases; junction bases not matched to a gene: 8. Germline loops: CDR1 KGHSH, CDR2 LQKENI. CDR3 residues: CASSPRTGLGEKLFF. The CDR3 nucleotides read TGTGCCAGCTCACCGCGGACAGGGTTAGGAGAAAAACTGTTTTTT.

The chain has TRBV30 and TRBJ2-7; no definite D call. Germline values: CDR1 GTSNPN, CDR2 SVGIG (reference sequence). Trimming removed 1 base from V and 3 bases from J, with 10 bases in between. This CDR3 has 13 amino acids. The CDR3 loop is CAWSETGRYEQYF. CDR3 coding DNA: TGTGCCTGGAGTGAAACGGGCCGCTACGAGCAGTACTTC.

The chain carries TRBV28 and TRBJ2-6; no definite D call. Trimming shortened V by 3 bases and J by 8 bases, and 17 bases separated the two germline ends. The CDR3 is 16 amino acids. The germline V gene encodes CDR1 MDHEN and CDR2 SYDVKM. The CDR3: CASSFPAGQRTNVLTF. In nucleotides, the CDR3 is TGTGCCAGCAGTTTTCCCGCCGGGCAACGAACCAACGTCCTGACTTTC.

The chain links TRBV28 to TRBJ1-5; D is ambiguous. This CDR3 region has 17 residues. CDR1 and CDR2 (germline): MDHEN, SYDVKM. Trimming shortened V by 5 bases and J by 1 base, and 18 bases separated the two germline ends. The CDR3 nucleotides read TGTGCCAGCAGTCGGCGACGGGGAGATTTAAGCAATCAGCCCCAGCATTTT. This translates into CASSRRRGDLSNQPQHF. Full variable domain (outside the CDR3, taken from reference TRBV28 and TRBJ1-5): DVKVTQSSRYLVKRTGEKVFLECVQDMDHENMFWYRQDPGLGLRLIYFSYDVKMKEKGDIPEGYSVSREKKERFSLILESASTNQTSMYLCASSRRRGDLSNQPQHFGDGTRLSIL.

The V call is TRBV6-5, the J call TRBJ2-7; 10 positions match TRBD2. The V gene end was trimmed by 0 bases and the J gene end by 4 bases; junction bases not matched to a gene: 6. CDR3 length equals 16 residues. CDR1 is MNHEY and CDR2 is SVGAGI in the germline V gene. CDR3 sequence: CASSYSASGSVYEQYF. The CDR3 DNA sequence: TGTGCCAGCAGTTACTCAGCTAGCGGGAGTGTTTACGAGCAGTACTTC.

This clone showed up just once. The chain combines TRBV21-1 with TRBJ1-5; TRBD1, as called in the table, went unchecked against the DNA. TRBV21-1 is labeled a pseudogene. There are 16 residues in the CDR3. The CDR3 sequence is CASSRRDRLSNQPQHF. Here the CDR3 DNA reads TGTGCCAGCAGCAGGAGGGACAGGCTAAGCAATCAGCCCCAGCATTTT.

The V gene is TRBV7-2, the J gene TRBJ1-1; no firm D call. This CDR3 region has 16 residues. The germline V gene has CDR1 SGHTA and CDR2 FQGNSA. V was clipped by 2 bases and J by 1 base, with 14 bases between them. The CDR3 nucleotides are TGTGCCAGCAGCTTATGGATTTGGGGTGGGAACACTGAAGCTTTCTTT. This translates into CASSLWIWGGNTEAFF.

The V call is TRBV2, the J call TRBJ2-7, with D hard to call. This CDR3 comprises 14 residues. CDR1 and CDR2 from the germline V gene are SNHLY and FYNNEI. Trimming removed 6 bases at V and 4 bases at J, with 16 bases between. The CDR3 region has the DNA TGTGCCAGCAGATTTGAAATGCTAGGATACGAGCAGTACTTC. Its protein is CASRFEMLGYEQYF.

The J gene is TRBJ1-1, the V gene TRBV7-3; a possible D gene is TRBD1 (5 bases). This CDR3 has 15 residues. Germline V CDR1 and CDR2: SGHTA, FQGTGA. Trimming took 2 bases from V and 1 from J, leaving 11 bases between them. CDR3 nucleotide sequence: TGTGCCAGCAGCTTAGGGGGTTTAGGGAACACTGAAGCTTTCTTT. Translation gives CASSLGGLGNTEAFF.

The genes are TRBV28 and TRBJ2-5; 10 bases map to TRBD1. This CDR3 has 18 residues. The germline V gene has CDR1 MDHEN and CDR2 SYDVKM. V shed 2 bases, J shed 4 bases, and the junction held 13 bases outside the gene matches. Written as DNA, the CDR3 is TGTGCCAGCAGTTTACCATTCTCCGGGGGACAGGGGATAGAGACCCAGTACTTC. Translated: CASSLPFSGGQGIETQYF.

About this clone itself: Other nucleotide sequences in the sample specify the same CDR3. The chain combines TRBV28 with TRBJ1-1, with D hard to call. The CDR3 covers 11 residues. Germline V CDR1 and CDR2: MDHEN, SYDVKM. Trimming pared 6 bases from V and 2 bases from J, leaving 4 bases between. CDR3 protein: CASRRNTEAFF. As DNA, the CDR3 is TGTGCCAGCAGGCGTAACACTGAAGCTTTCTTT.

The chain joins TRBV4-3 to TRBJ1-2; tentatively, D is TRBD1 (6 bases). The CDR3 length is 17 residues. Germline lookup yields CDR1 LGHNA and CDR2 YSLEER. The V and J ends lost 0 bases and 4 bases respectively, with 18 bases between them. DNA of the CDR3: TGCGCCAGCAGCCAAGATTACGTCCCAGGGGCTTTCTATGGCTACACCTTC. Protein sequence: CASSQDYVPGAFYGYTF.

The chain uses TRBV27 and TRBJ2-2; no reliable D call. Trimming left V 2 bases short and J 1 base short, with 11 bases between. The CDR3 extends over 16 amino acids. Germline V gene sequence: CDR1 MNHEY, CDR2 SMNVEV (reference sequence). CDR3 in amino acids: CASSLIPQLNTGELFF. DNA for the CDR3: TGTGCCAGCAGTTTAATTCCCCAACTGAACACCGGGGAGCTGTTTTTT.

This clone was counted once. The genes are TRBV6-1 and TRBJ2-2; either TRBD1 or TRBD2 may supply D (5 bases each). This CDR3 region has 15 residues. Germline-derived CDR1 and CDR2 are MNHNS and SASEGT. Trimming left V 10 bases short and J 7 bases short, with 22 bases between. The CDR3 loop is CATKPAGASGGELFF. For the CDR3, the DNA is TGTGCCACCAAACCGGCCGGGGCCTCGGGCGGGGAGCTGTTTTTT.

The chain recombines TRBV11-3 with TRBJ2-1; D ambiguous. CDR3 length equals 14 residues. Trimming took 5 bases from V and 0 from J, leaving 8 bases between them. Germline V lookup: CDR1 SGHNT, CDR2 YENEEA. CDR3 sequence (DNA): TGTGCCAGCAGCCCTCAGAGCTCCTACAATGAGCAGTTCTTC. Translated, it gives CASSPQSSYNEQFF.

This chain joins TRBV15 and TRBJ2-1; no firm D call. The CDR3 runs 16 residues. V lost 2 bases and J lost 0, with 11 bases in between. Germline V gene lookup returns CDR1 LNHNV and CDR2 YYDKDF (reference sequence). CDR3 coding DNA: TGTGCCACCAGCAGACGTCTCTCGACCTCCTACAATGAGCAGTTCTTC. Its protein product is CATSRRLSTSYNEQFF.

The chain has TRBV6-4 and TRBJ1-1; unclear D gene. CDR1 is MRHNA, CDR2 SNTAGT, per germline. This CDR3 is built from 13 residues. The V gene lost 5 bases and the J gene lost 5 bases, with 12 bases spanning the gap. The CDR3 region is CASSRESRTEAFF. CDR3 nucleotides: TGTGCCAGCAGTCGCGAGAGTAGGACTGAAGCTTTCTTT.

The chain links TRBV18 to TRBJ1-1; TRBD1 is a possible D gene (5 bases). From germline, CDR1 is KGHSH and CDR2 LQKENI. With 4 bases removed from V and 11 bases from J, the gap between germline ends came to 23 bases. This CDR3 is built from 15 residues. The CDR3 reads CASSLPPRGPDMAFF. The CDR3 bases are TGTGCCAGCTCACTACCTCCTAGGGGTCCGGATATGGCTTTCTTT.

The rearrangement joins TRBV5-1 to TRBJ2-5; 9 bases agree with TRBD2. J was trimmed by 2 bases and V by 4 bases; bases with no gene match: 6. Germline lookup yields CDR1 SGHRS and CDR2 YFSETQ. The CDR3 contains 15 residues. The CDR3 sequence is CASSERLAEQETQYF. The CDR3 nucleotides read TGCGCCAGCAGCGAGAGACTAGCGGAACAAGAGACCCAGTACTTC.

J is TRBJ2-5 and V is TRBV5-1; unclear D gene. Trimming stripped 4 bases from V and 5 bases from J, with 15 bases between. The CDR3 runs 14 residues. Per germline, CDR1 SGHRS and CDR2 YFSETQ. CDR3 coding DNA: TGCGCCAGCAGCATAGACCGCGCAAGGGAGACCCAGTACTTC. This codes for CASSIDRARETQYF.

The CDR3 reads CASSFSQGQAFF. Here the CDR3 DNA reads TGTGCCAGCAGTTTTTCACAGGGCCAAGCTTTCTTT. This chain uses TRBV28 with TRBJ1-1, with D perhaps TRBD1 (6 bases). Germline CDR1 MDHEN, CDR2 SYDVKM. With 3 bases removed from V and 9 bases from J, the gap between germline ends came to 11 bases. The CDR3 totals 12 residues.

The gene calls are TRBV4-3 and TRBJ2-2; D gene uncertain. CDR3 length: 14 residues. CDR1 and CDR2 (germline): LGHNA, YSLEER. Trimming pared 0 bases from V and 4 bases from J, leaving 6 bases between. The CDR3 nucleotides are TGCGCCAGCAGCCAAGAACCCATCACCGGGGAGCTGTTTTTT. Residues: CASSQEPITGELFF.

This clone has only one observation. This chain connects TRBV29-1 to TRBJ2-2; D remains ambiguous. V dropped 7 bases and J dropped 0 bases, with 6 bases sitting between them. In germline, CDR1 is SQVTM, CDR2 ANQGSEA. The CDR3 runs 12 residues. The CDR3 loop is CSGAANTGELFF. The CDR3 DNA reads TGCAGCGGGGCCGCGAACACCGGGGAGCTGTTTTTT.

The CDR3 here is CASSFGGGDAETQYF. The CDR3 coding sequence is TGCGCCAGCAGCTTCGGGGGAGGGGATGCTGAGACCCAGTACTTC. The V call is TRBV5-1, the J call TRBJ2-5; 7 nucleotides line up with TRBD2. Looked up from germline, CDR1 is SGHRS and CDR2 is YFSETQ. CDR3 length: 15 amino acids. The junction had 9 bases not matched to a gene; V was cut back by 2 bases and J by 5 bases.

Comment on this clone: The junction departs from the called germline gene at one end, perhaps through a read error. The rearrangement uses TRBV6-5 and TRBJ1-1; D is unclear. Germline assignment: CDR1 MNHEY and CDR2 SVGAGI. The CDR3 totals 13 residues. The CDR3 loop is CASNLRKNAEAFF. Here the CDR3 DNA reads TGTGCCAGCAACCTACGGAAGAACGCTGAAGCTTTCTTT.

The chain employs TRBV5-1 and TRBJ2-7; D is perhaps TRBD2 (5 bases). Germline values: CDR1 SGHRS, CDR2 YFSETQ. V lost 4 bases to trimming and J lost 0 bases, with 14 bases between them. This CDR3 has 15 amino acids. The CDR3 DNA follows: TGCGCCAGCAGCCTCGGCCCCGGGAACTCCTACGAGCAGTACTTC. This translates into CASSLGPGNSYEQYF.

The rearrangement joins TRBV7-2 to TRBJ1-5; D may be TRBD1 (5 bases). The germline CDR1 and CDR2 sequences are SGHTA and FQGNSA. The V and J ends lost 7 bases and 4 bases respectively, with 11 bases between them. This CDR3 spans 13 amino acids. CDR3 residues: CASTRDLNQPQHF. CDR3 sequence (DNA): TGTGCCAGCACCAGGGACCTAAATCAGCCCCAGCATTTT.

The V gene is TRBV19, the J gene TRBJ2-3; 12 positions match TRBD2. Germline-derived CDR1 and CDR2 are LNHDA and SQIVND (reference sequence). The CDR3 extends over 16 amino acids. After removal of 4 bases from V and 1 base from J, the junction contained 3 bases not matched to a gene. The DNA for the CDR3 is TGTGCCAGTAGTACGGGACTAGCGGGCGGCACAGATACGCAGTATTTT. Translation gives CASSTGLAGGTDTQYF. The variable domain in full, with the rest retrieved from reference TRBV19 and TRBJ2-3, is DGGITQSPKYLFRKEGQNVTLSCEQNLNHDAMYWYRQDPGQGLRLIYYSQIVNDFQKGDIAEGYSVSREKKESFPLTVTSAQKNPTAFYLCASSTGLAGGTDTQYFGPGTRLTVL.

This clone is a singleton in its sample. This rearrangement joins TRBV9 to TRBJ2-2; D is unclear. This CDR3 spans 13 amino acids. The germline V gene has CDR1 SGDLS and CDR2 YYNGEE. V was shortened by 3 bases and J by 3 bases, with 6 bases between the two germline ends. DNA for the CDR3: TGTGCCAGCAGCGAGGGATACACCGGGGAGCTGTTTTTT. This sequence encodes CASSEGYTGELFF.